This TCR beta chain derives from a study of blood T cell repertoires in COVID-19. The CDR3 sequence is 12 residues long. Germline lookup yields CDR1 SNHLY and CDR2 FYNNEI. The germline V and J ends were trimmed by 9 bases and 7 bases, with 15 bases remaining between them. Cohorts were assigned according to the clinical history that participants reported. Authors' analysis steps: Reference gene primer amplification gave estimated nucleated cell counts. Here immunoSEQ multiplex PCR was the method, and the copy in TCRdb shows in-frame clones only, minus some. V and J calls and clone size follow that table, whereas D and trimming were derived from the DNA. The profile shows 150,000 to 200,000 clones, over 75% of them singletons.

The sequenced sample consisted of PBMCs or T cells enriched from blood (not recorded which). The chain employs TRBV2 and TRBJ2-5; maybe TRBD2 (6 bases). The receptor's source is a middle-aged man who had recovered from COVID-19. CDR3 region: CASQLGSGTQYF. In DNA form, the CDR3 reads TGTGCCAGTCAGCTCGGTAGCGGGACCCAGTACTTC. The full variable domain, completed using reference TRBV2 and TRBJ2-5, is EPEVTQTPSHQVTQMGQEVILRCVPISNHLYFYWYRQILGQKVEFLVSFYNNEISEKSEIFDDQFSVERPDGSNFTLKIRSTKLEDSAMYFCASQLGSGTQYFGPGTRLLVL.